A single sample gave rise to the 7 T cell receptor beta chains below, sequenced in a study of response to subunit inactivated influenza vaccine. Using its own MiXCR run on the RT-PCR reads, TCRdb lists one record per CDR3 protein. The data hold roughly 780,000 distinct CDR3 sequences, with less than 20% observed a single time. Sequences were derived from PBMCs from blood, sampled more than 4 days after vaccination. The receptors shown here come from a man in his forties or fifties who received an inactivated influenza vaccine.

J is TRBJ1-1 and V is TRBV7-2, with a possible D match to TRBD1 (5 bases). The germline V gene encodes CDR1 SGHTA and CDR2 FQGNSA. The CDR3 contains 13 residues. V was cut by 2 bases and J by 9 bases, with 13 bases left in between. CDR3 sequence (DNA): TGTGCCAGCAGCTTAAAAGACAGTGTTCAAGCTTTCTTT. Translation gives CASSLKDSVQAFF.

This clonotype appeared many times. The chain recombines TRBV14 with TRBJ2-7; D is uncertain. The germline V gene has CDR1 SGHDN and CDR2 FVKESK. V was shortened by 1 base and J by 5 bases, with 12 bases between the two germline ends. There are 14 residues in the CDR3. The CDR3 DNA reads TGTGCCAGCAGCCAAGTTCAAGGCGAAAACGAGCAGTACTTC. This gives the protein CASSQVQGENEQYF.

The J gene is TRBJ2-3, the V gene TRBV6-1; 14 positions match TRBD2. This CDR3 spans 16 amino acids. Germline loops: CDR1 MNHNS, CDR2 SASEGT. Trimming removed 5 bases from V and 5 bases from J; junction bases left unmatched: 6. The CDR3 region is CASSRGLAGVVDTQYF. In DNA form, the CDR3 reads TGTGCCAGCAGTCGGGGACTAGCGGGAGTGGTAGATACGCAGTATTTT.

The sample holds a few counts of this clonotype. The genes are TRBV5-1 and TRBJ1-2; TRBD1 might be the D (6 bases). This CDR3 has 13 amino acids. V lost 5 bases, J lost 2 bases, and 10 bases lay in between. The germline V gene has CDR1 SGHRS and CDR2 YFSETQ. CDR3 sequence: CASRSQGNYGYTF. CDR3 DNA sequence: TGCGCCAGCAGATCGCAGGGGAACTATGGCTACACCTTC.

This chain links TRBV14 with TRBJ1-1, with D hard to call. Germline assignment: CDR1 SGHDN and CDR2 FVKESK. The CDR3 has 17 amino acids. V was pared by 2 bases and J by 6 bases, with 22 bases between. The CDR3 bases are TGTGCCAGCAGCCAAAACTCGATAGGGAGACGCTACGCTGAAGCTTTCTTT. Its protein product is CASSQNSIGRRYAEAFF.

This clonotype was seen only a few times. CDR3 DNA sequence: TGTGCCAGCAGTTACGGAGGACAGGGAGAGCAGTACTTC. It encodes CASSYGGQGEQYF. V is TRBV6-5 and J is TRBJ2-7; 8 bases map to TRBD1. The CDR3 has 13 amino acids. With 2 bases clipped from V and 7 bases from J, the junction kept 4 bases outside the gene matches. Germline loops: CDR1 MNHEY, CDR2 SVGAGI.

This rearrangement joins TRBV7-6 to TRBJ2-7; D tentatively reads TRBD1 or TRBD2 (5 bases each). Between the trimmed V and J ends, which lost 3 bases and 0 bases, there was a span of 9 bases. The CDR3 extends over 14 amino acids. Per the germline V gene, CDR1 is SGHVS and CDR2 is FNYEAQ. CDR3 loop: CASSLGTSSYEQYF. CDR3 bases: TGTGCCAGCAGCTTGGGGACCAGCTCCTACGAGCAGTACTTC.